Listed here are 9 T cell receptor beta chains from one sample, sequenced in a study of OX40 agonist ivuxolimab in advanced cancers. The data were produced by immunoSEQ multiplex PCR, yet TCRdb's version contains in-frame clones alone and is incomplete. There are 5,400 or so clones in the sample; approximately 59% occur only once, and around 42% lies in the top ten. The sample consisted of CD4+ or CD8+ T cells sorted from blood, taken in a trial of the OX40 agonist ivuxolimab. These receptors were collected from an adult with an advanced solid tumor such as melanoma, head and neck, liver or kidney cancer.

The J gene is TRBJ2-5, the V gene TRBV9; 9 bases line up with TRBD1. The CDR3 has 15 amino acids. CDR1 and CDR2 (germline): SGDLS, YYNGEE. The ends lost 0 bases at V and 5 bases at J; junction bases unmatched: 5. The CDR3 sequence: CASSVGTGGAETQYF. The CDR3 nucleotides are TGTGCCAGCAGCGTAGGAACAGGGGGCGCGGAGACCCAGTACTTC.

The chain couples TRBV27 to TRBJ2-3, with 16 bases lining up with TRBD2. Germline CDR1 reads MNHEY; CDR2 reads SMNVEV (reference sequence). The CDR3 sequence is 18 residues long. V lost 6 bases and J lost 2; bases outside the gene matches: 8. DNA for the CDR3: TGTGCCAGCAGGATACTGGGGACTAGCGGGAGGGACACAGATACGCAGTATTTT. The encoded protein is CASRILGTSGRDTDTQYF.

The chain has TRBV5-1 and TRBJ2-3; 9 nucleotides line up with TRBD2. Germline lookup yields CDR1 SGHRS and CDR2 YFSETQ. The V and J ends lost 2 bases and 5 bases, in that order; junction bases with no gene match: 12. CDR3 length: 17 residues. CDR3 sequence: CASSLAGGAFPLDTQYF. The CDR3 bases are TGCGCCAGCAGCTTAGCGGGAGGAGCATTCCCATTAGATACGCAGTATTTT.

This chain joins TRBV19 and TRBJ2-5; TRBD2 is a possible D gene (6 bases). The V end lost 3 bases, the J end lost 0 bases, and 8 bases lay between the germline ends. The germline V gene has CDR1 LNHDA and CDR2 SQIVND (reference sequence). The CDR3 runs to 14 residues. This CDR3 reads CASSMAGYQETQYF. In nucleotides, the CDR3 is TGTGCCAGTAGTATGGCGGGATACCAAGAGACCCAGTACTTC.

The CDR3 loop reads CASSQDARYEQYF. CDR3 DNA sequence: TGCGCCAGCAGCCAAGATGCAAGATACGAGCAGTACTTC. The V gene is TRBV4-1, the J gene TRBJ2-7, with D uncertain. Trimming pared 0 bases from V and 4 bases from J, leaving 7 bases between. Per the germline V gene, CDR1 is MGHRA and CDR2 is YSYEKL. The CDR3 runs 13 residues.

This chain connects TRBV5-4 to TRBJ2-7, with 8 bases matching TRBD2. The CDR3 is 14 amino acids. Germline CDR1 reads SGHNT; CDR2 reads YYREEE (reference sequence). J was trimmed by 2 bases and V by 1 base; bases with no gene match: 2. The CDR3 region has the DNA TGTGCCAGCAGCTTGACTAGCGGCCCCTACGAGCAGTACTTC. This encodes CASSLTSGPYEQYF.

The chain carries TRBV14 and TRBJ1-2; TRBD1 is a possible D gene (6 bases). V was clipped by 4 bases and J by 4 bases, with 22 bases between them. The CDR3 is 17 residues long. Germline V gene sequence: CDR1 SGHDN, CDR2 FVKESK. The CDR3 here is CASSRTGSHDRSYGYTF. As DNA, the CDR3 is TGTGCCAGCAGCCGAACCGGCAGTCACGACAGGTCCTATGGCTACACCTTC. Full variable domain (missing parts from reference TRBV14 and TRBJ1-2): EAGVTQFPSHSVIEKGQTVTLRCDPISGHDNLYWYRRVMGKEIKFLLHFVKESKQDESGMPNNRFLAERTGGTYSTLKVQPAELEDSGVYFCASSRTGSHDRSYGYTFGSGTRLTVV.

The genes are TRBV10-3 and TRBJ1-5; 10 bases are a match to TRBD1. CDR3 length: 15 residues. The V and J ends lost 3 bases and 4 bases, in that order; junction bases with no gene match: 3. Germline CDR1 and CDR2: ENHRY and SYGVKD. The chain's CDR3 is CAISETGQGNQPQHF. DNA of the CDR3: TGTGCCATCAGTGAAACGGGACAGGGGAATCAGCCCCAGCATTTT.

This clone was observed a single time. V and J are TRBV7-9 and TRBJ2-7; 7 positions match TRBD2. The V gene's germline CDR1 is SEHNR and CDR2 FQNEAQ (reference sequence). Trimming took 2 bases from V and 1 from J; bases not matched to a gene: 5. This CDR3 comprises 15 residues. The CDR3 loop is CASSLLLGGSYEQYF. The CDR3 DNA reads TGTGCCAGCAGCTTATTGTTGGGGGGGTCCTACGAGCAGTACTTC.